One sample yielded the 3 T cell receptor beta chains listed below, sequenced in a study of graft-versus-host responses after intestinal transplantation. The method was immunoSEQ multiplex PCR; TCRdb's version includes in-frame clones alone and lacks a portion of them. The data hold around 120,000 clones, with 90% to 95% observed a single time. No cognate antigen is known for these TCRs. Sequences were derived from unstimulated CD4+ T cells sorted from spleen or lymph node cells, sampled before intestinal transplant. All receptors derive from a human donor who received an intestinal transplant.

V is TRBV28 and J is TRBJ2-7; 10 bases are a match to TRBD1. V trimming: 5 bases; J trimming: 4 bases; junction bases outside the gene matches: 8. The CDR3 spans 15 residues. Germline-derived CDR1 and CDR2 are MDHEN and SYDVKM. In DNA form, the CDR3 reads TGTGCCAGCAGTCCATCGACAGGGGGCCTTTACGAGCAGTACTTC. Its protein is CASSPSTGGLYEQYF.

This chain joins TRBV28 and TRBJ1-2; D might be TRBD1 (5 bases). The CDR3 is 12 residues long. Trimming stripped 7 bases from V and 4 bases from J, with 10 bases between. The V gene's germline CDR1 is MDHEN and CDR2 SYDVKM. Written as DNA, the CDR3 is TGTGCCAGCACACAGGCTCCCTATGGCTACACCTTC. Translating gives CASTQAPYGYTF.

The CDR3 DNA reads TGTGCCAGCAGCCAGCGGGGCACCGGTGGGGAAGCTTTCTTT. Protein product: CASSQRGTGGEAFF. The genes are TRBV7-6 and TRBJ1-1; D perhaps matches TRBD1 (5 bases). Germline assignment: CDR1 SGHVS and CDR2 FNYEAQ. V gave up 5 bases and J gave up 8 bases, with 18 bases separating them. The CDR3 is made up of 14 amino acids.